Listed here is a single T cell receptor beta chain. The specificity of this receptor is unknown. One base away there is no much larger clone; base qualities are not given. Libraries were constructed by the immunoSEQ multiplex PCR assay. TCRdb re-hosts the immuneACCESS table, in-frame sequences only. Its copies lack some clones; in the studies checked, an unresolved V gene accounts for under half of them, and the cause for the rest is not known. The sample has more than 35,000 clones on record, 90% to 95% of them singletons. Jointly, the top ten make up roughly 8.7% of the sample. The data were taken from a study of T cell changes during pregnancy in multiple sclerosis (dated by TCRdb to between 2017 and 2020). Describing the broader study: In women with multiple sclerosis, the researchers looked at how the T cell repertoire shifted as pregnancy progressed.

Between the V and J ends, shortened by 4 bases and 5 bases respectively, the junction contains 5 bases. CDR1 and CDR2, per the germline V gene, are MNHEY and SVGAGI. The CDR3 goes from the cysteine to the phenylalanine over 11 residues. The sequence is cut down to CDR3 DNA, 33 bases in frame from base 1. This sequence originates from a female donor with multiple sclerosis, enrolled in a pregnancy study. The material sequenced was CD8+ T cells from peripheral blood mononuclear cells, taken in the third trimester of pregnancy. The chain couples TRBV6-5 to TRBJ1-1; the D gene is unclear. In nucleotides, the sequence is TGTGCCAGCAGTTTAATGACTGAAGCTTTCTTT. The resulting protein is CASSLMTEAFF.